This T cell receptor (beta chain) was identified during a study of T cell repertoires in cytomegalovirus infection. Study-wide points: Within the response measured ex vivo, HLA-C-restricted CMV-specific TCR beta clonotypes were dominant.

In TCRdb, the reads were re-called with MiXCR into one record per CDR3 protein. The sample contains around 540,000 distinct CDR3 sequences, 30% to 40% of which appear only once. Worth noting for this clonotype: Its cognate antigen is unknown.

The CDR3 is made up of 14 amino acids. The junction had 3 bases not matched to a gene; V was cut back by 4 bases and J by 2 bases. Germline V gene data show CDR1 as SGDLS and CDR2 as YYNGEE. The receptor comes from a human donor in good health (CMV status not recorded). Some clones in this sample may be carry-over from other donors' samples. The chain has TRBV9 and TRBJ2-3; 8 nucleotides agree with TRBD1. The source material was cultured PBMCs, sampled from culture after CMV antigen stimulation. CDR3 sequence reads: CASSRQGTTDTQYF. In DNA, the CDR3 is TGTGCCAGCAGCAGACAGGGGACCACAGATACGCAGTATTTT.